The 19 T cell receptor beta chains below come from one sample, sequenced in a study of cytomegalovirus exposure and HLA in healthy donors. PCR employed 60 Vbeta and 13 Jbeta primers. TCRdb keeps only in-frame clones here, not all; method: immunoSEQ multiplex PCR. Of approximately 150,000 clones in the sample, roughly 85% were seen once. Material for sequencing was PBMCs. These receptors originate from a man aged 35-49 years in good health and CMV-seronegative.

The V gene is TRBV4-2, the J gene TRBJ2-3, with TRBD2 matching over 7 bases. This CDR3 is built from 18 residues. CDR1 is LGHNA, CDR2 YNFKEQ, per germline. V shed 0 bases and J 0 bases; nucleotides not matched to a gene: 9. CDR3 sequence reads: CASSQDGRASGSTDTQYF. The CDR3 DNA is TGTGCCAGCAGCCAAGACGGTAGGGCTAGCGGTAGCACAGATACGCAGTATTTT.

The chain couples TRBV19 to TRBJ1-3, with 8 bases fitting TRBD1. Per germline, CDR1 LNHDA and CDR2 SQIVND (reference sequence). This CDR3 contains 18 residues. The junction had 15 bases not matched to a gene; V was cut back by 6 bases and J by 2 bases. The CDR3 DNA is TGTGCCAGTAGACCGGGACAGGCCTTGAGAGGGGCTGGAAACACCATATATTTT. Translation gives CASRPGQALRGAGNTIYF.

J is TRBJ2-7 and V is TRBV27, with D perhaps TRBD1 (8 bases). CDR1 and CDR2 from the germline V gene are MNHEY and SMNVEV (reference sequence). Trimming took 3 bases from V and 2 from J, leaving 14 bases between them. The CDR3 covers 15 residues. The CDR3, as DNA: TGTGCCAGCAGTTTCAAACAGGGGGGGCCCTACGAGCAGTACTTC. Residues: CASSFKQGGPYEQYF.

The gene calls are TRBV9 and TRBJ2-2; TRBD2 aligns across 9 bases. Per germline, CDR1 SGDLS and CDR2 YYNGEE. Trimming cost V 4 bases and J 6 bases; bases outside gene matches: 13. The CDR3 contains 17 residues. The DNA for the CDR3 is TGTGCCAGCAGCCGGGAGTCCGGGACTAGCCCCGCCGGGGAGCTGTTTTTT. Translated: CASSRESGTSPAGELFF.

This clone was picked up one time. J is TRBJ2-1 and V is TRBV5-1, with D possibly being TRBD2 (6 bases). V was pared by 5 bases and J by 5 bases, with 20 bases between. Germline values: CDR1 SGHRS, CDR2 YFSETQ. This CDR3 has 16 amino acids. CDR3 coding DNA: TGCGCCAGCAGGCTGGGAACGGGACTTACCGACAATGAGCAGTTCTTC. Its translation: CASRLGTGLTDNEQFF.

This clone occurred a few times. This chain uses TRBV29-1 with TRBJ1-2; 7 bases fit TRBD1. This CDR3 region has 14 residues. The V gene end was trimmed by 3 bases and the J gene end by 8 bases; junction bases not matched to a gene: 12. Germline V lookup: CDR1 SQVTM, CDR2 ANQGSEA. This CDR3 is CSVDVGRGMWGYTF. CDR3 nucleotides: TGCAGCGTTGACGTGGGCAGGGGGATGTGGGGCTACACCTTC.

In its sample, this clone was seen once. This rearrangement joins TRBV19 to TRBJ1-5; D uncertain. Germline V gives CDR1 LNHDA, CDR2 SQIVND (reference sequence). Trimming removed 3 bases from V and 9 bases from J, with 15 bases in between. The CDR3 spans 14 residues. CDR3 bases: TGTGCCAGTAGTATTGGAACAGCCCTGGCGCCCCAGCATTTT. Translation gives CASSIGTALAPQHF.

The rearrangement links TRBV10-3 to TRBJ2-2; weak D call: TRBD2 (6 bases). The CDR3 consists of 14 residues. With 5 bases removed from V and 4 bases from J, the gap between germline ends came to 11 bases. Germline V gives CDR1 ENHRY, CDR2 SYGVKD. In DNA, the CDR3 is TGTGCCATCAGTCCGGGGCGGGGCACCGGGGAGCTGTTTTTT. Amino acid sequence: CAISPGRGTGELFF.

On this clone itself: At one end the junction does not follow the germline gene, possibly because of a read error. This sample also contains other DNA sequences that code for the same CDR3. V gene TRBV5-1 combines with J gene TRBJ1-1; 8 bases align to TRBD1. Germline values: CDR1 SGHRS, CDR2 YFSETQ. The CDR3 loop spans 15 amino acids. The CDR3 sequence: CASSLGQGPNTEAFF. In DNA, the CDR3 is TGCGCCAGCAGCCTAGGACAGGGACCGAACACTGAAGCTTTCTTC.

V gene TRBV29-1 combines with J gene TRBJ2-1, with TRBD2 identical over 13 bases. Germline CDR1 reads SQVTM; CDR2 reads ANQGSEA. Trimming removed 3 bases from V and 7 bases from J; junction bases left unmatched: 6. CDR3 length equals 15 residues. The DNA for the CDR3 is TGCAGCGTTGATGGACTAGCGGGAGTCTTGAATGAGCAGTTCTTC. Encoded protein: CSVDGLAGVLNEQFF.

As DNA, the CDR3 is TGTGCCAGCTCACCACTCGAGACAAGGTACACTGAAGCTTTCTTT. This encodes CASSPLETRYTEAFF. The V and J genes are TRBV18 and TRBJ1-1; D call uncertain. Germline V lookup: CDR1 KGHSH, CDR2 LQKENI. Trimming took off 1 base at V and 3 bases at J, with 12 bases between the two ends. The CDR3 totals 15 residues.

The V and J genes are TRBV5-8 and TRBJ2-7, with 9 bases matching TRBD1. The CDR3 has 18 residues. V was pared by 0 bases and J by 1 base, with 11 bases of the junction left unmatched. Germline V gene lookup returns CDR1 SGHTS and CDR2 YDEGEE. The CDR3 nucleotides read TGTGCCAGCAGCTTGGAAGTTGGGGCCGGGACAGGGTCCTACGAGCAGTACTTC. As protein: CASSLEVGAGTGSYEQYF.

V gene TRBV6-1 combines with J gene TRBJ2-1, with 7 positions matching TRBD2. With 1 base clipped from V and 12 bases from J, the junction kept 6 bases outside the gene matches. CDR1 and CDR2 from the germline V gene are MNHNS and SASEGT. The length of the CDR3 is 13 residues. CDR3 region: CASSEVAGVWQFF. CDR3 in DNA: TGTGCCAGCAGTGAAGTGGCGGGGGTGTGGCAGTTCTTC.

The chain recombines TRBV2 with TRBJ1-3; D uncertain. Germline values: CDR1 SNHLY, CDR2 FYNNEI. The CDR3 is 12 amino acids. V was trimmed by 6 bases and J by 4 bases, leaving 7 bases between them. This CDR3 is CASRGFGNTIYF. The CDR3, as DNA: TGTGCCAGCAGGGGCTTCGGAAACACCATATATTTT.

The chain carries TRBV9 and TRBJ2-3; tentative D call: TRBD1 (6 bases). Trimming removed 0 bases from V and 0 bases from J, with 11 bases in between. The CDR3 is made up of 16 amino acids. CDR1 and CDR2 from the germline V gene are SGDLS and YYNGEE. DNA for the CDR3: TGTGCCAGCAGCGTAGATTCTGGACAGAGCACAGATACGCAGTATTTT. It specifies CASSVDSGQSTDTQYF.

This chain connects TRBV5-1 to TRBJ2-7, with D perhaps matching TRBD1 (6 bases). The germline V gene has CDR1 SGHRS and CDR2 YFSETQ. The CDR3 covers 15 residues. V was trimmed by 0 bases and J by 3 bases, leaving 13 bases between them. The CDR3 loop reads CASSLVLGAGYEQYF. DNA for the CDR3: TGCGCCAGCAGCTTGGTCCTGGGGGCGGGCTACGAGCAGTACTTC.

This rearrangement joins TRBV30 to TRBJ2-1, with TRBD2 matching 8 bases. CDR1 GTSNPN and CDR2 SVGIG come from the germline V gene (reference sequence). The trim removed 3 bases at V and 7 bases at J, leaving 8 bases unmatched. The CDR3 has 14 residues. CDR3 protein: CAWRPGLAGNEQFF. Here the CDR3 DNA reads TGTGCCTGGAGGCCCGGACTAGCTGGGAATGAGCAGTTCTTC.

V usage is TRBV6-6 and J usage is TRBJ2-2, with 12 bases fitting TRBD1. The germline V gene encodes CDR1 MNHNY and CDR2 SVGAGI (reference sequence). The CDR3 runs 16 residues. The junction had 6 bases not matched to a gene; V was cut back by 5 bases and J by 5 bases. CDR3 region: CASSPPGQGATGELFF. For the CDR3, the DNA is TGTGCCAGCAGTCCGCCGGGACAGGGGGCGACCGGGGAGCTGTTTTTT.

The chain combines TRBV10-1 with TRBJ2-1; the match to TRBD2 covers 11 bases. Germline V CDR1 and CDR2: WNHNN, SYGVQD (reference sequence). CDR3 length equals 21 residues. V gave up 0 bases and J gave up 0 bases; unmatched junction bases: 13. The CDR3 loop reads CASSESPSAGTSGPSYNEQFF. The CDR3 nucleotides are TGCGCCAGCAGTGAGTCGCCCTCCGCCGGGACTAGCGGACCCTCCTACAATGAGCAGTTCTTC.